This T cell receptor beta chain was captured in a study of T cell responses to AZD1222 COVID-19 vaccine. Comments on this clone: Its target is unknown.

The germline V gene encodes CDR1 MNHEY and CDR2 SVGAGI. This CDR3 is built from 13 residues. The V gene lost 1 base and the J gene lost 6 bases, with 9 bases spanning the gap. Study-level points and caveats: The study reported that nearly half of spike-specific TCRs target unmutated variant regions. Donors skewed white British and female; clonal diversity was possibly underestimated. Increases in Spike-specific TCR breadth and depth were seen after two AZD1222 doses. The study identified only five or six AZD1222 recipients as seropositive at baseline.

Assay used: immunoSEQ multiplex PCR; TCRdb lists only in-frame clones, some missing. The sample lists more than 100,000 clones, 85% occurring once. The genes are TRBV6-5 and TRBJ1-2; D is unclear. The material was peripheral blood, obtained 28 days after the second dose of the MenACWY control vaccine. The receptor was isolated from an adult who received the MenACWY meningococcal vaccine as a control. The CDR3 DNA reads as TGTGCCAGCAGTTACTGGAGTGACGATGGCTACACCTTC. It encodes CASSYWSDDGYTF.